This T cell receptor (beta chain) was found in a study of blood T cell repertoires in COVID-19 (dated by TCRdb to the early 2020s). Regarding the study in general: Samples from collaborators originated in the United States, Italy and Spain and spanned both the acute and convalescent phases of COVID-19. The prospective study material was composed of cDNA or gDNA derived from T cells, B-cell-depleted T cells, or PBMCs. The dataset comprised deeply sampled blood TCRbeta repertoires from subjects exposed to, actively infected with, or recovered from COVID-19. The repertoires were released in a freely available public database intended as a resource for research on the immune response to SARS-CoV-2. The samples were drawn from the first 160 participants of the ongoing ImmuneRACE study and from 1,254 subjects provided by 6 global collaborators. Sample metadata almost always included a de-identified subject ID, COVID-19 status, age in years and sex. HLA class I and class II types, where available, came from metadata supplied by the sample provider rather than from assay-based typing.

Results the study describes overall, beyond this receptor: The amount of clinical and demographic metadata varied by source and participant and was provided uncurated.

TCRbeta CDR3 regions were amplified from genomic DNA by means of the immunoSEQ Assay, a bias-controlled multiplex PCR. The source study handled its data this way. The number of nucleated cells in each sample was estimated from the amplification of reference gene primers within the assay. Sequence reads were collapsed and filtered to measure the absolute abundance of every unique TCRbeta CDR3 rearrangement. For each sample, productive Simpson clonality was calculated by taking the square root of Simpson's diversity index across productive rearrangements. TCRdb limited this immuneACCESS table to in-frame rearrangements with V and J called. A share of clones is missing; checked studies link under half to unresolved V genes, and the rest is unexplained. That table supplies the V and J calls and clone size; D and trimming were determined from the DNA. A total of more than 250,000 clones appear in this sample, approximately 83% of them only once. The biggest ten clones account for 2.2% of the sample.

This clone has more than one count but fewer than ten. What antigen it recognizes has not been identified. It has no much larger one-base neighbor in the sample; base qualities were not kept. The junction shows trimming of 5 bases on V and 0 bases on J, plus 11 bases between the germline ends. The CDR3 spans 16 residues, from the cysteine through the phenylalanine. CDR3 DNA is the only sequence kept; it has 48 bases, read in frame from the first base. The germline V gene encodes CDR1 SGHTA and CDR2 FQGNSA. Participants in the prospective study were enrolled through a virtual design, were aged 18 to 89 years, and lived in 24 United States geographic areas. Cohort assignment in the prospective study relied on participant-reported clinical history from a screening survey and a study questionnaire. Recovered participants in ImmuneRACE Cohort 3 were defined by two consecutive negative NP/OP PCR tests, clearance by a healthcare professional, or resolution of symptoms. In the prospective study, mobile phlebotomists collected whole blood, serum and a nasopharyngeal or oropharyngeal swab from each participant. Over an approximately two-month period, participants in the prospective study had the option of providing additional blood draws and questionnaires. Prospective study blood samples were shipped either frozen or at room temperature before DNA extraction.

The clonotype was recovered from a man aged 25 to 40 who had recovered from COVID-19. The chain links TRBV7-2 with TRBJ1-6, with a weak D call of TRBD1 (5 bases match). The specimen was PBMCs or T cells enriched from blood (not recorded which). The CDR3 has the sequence CASSPGGLSYNSPLHF. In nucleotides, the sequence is TGTGCCAGCAGCCCCGGGGGTCTCTCCTATAATTCACCCCTCCACTTT.